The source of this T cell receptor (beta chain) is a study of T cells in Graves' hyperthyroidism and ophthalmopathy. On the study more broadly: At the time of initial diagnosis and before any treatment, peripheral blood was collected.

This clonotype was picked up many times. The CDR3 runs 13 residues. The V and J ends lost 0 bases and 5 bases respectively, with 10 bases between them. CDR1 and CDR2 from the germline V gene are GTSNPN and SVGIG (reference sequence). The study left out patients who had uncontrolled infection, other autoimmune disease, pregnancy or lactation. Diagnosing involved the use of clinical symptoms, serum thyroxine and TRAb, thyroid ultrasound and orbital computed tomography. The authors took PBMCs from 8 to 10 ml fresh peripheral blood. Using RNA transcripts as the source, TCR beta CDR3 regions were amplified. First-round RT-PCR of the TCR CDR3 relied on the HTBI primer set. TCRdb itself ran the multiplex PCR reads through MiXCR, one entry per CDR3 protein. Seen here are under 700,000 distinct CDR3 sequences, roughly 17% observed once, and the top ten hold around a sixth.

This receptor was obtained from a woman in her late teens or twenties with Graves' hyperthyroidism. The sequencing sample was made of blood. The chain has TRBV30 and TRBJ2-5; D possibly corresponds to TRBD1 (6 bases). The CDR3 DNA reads TGTGCCTGGAGTGTAGTCCAGGGGGAGACCCAGTACTTC. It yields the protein CAWSVVQGETQYF.